These 18 T cell receptor beta chains were all obtained from the same sample, sequenced in a study of T cells in localized non-small cell lung cancer. Assay: immunoSEQ multiplex PCR; the TCRdb copy retains only in-frame clones and omits some. The sample lists approximately 1,500 clones; approximately 25% were seen once. The specimen comprised lung tumor tissue, sampled before any cancer treatment. Receptors were obtained from a male donor at least 60 years old with stage I squamous cell lung carcinoma.

V usage is TRBV11-3 and J usage is TRBJ2-7; 10 positions agree with TRBD1. CDR3 size: 16 residues. V lost 1 base to trimming and J lost 2 bases; unmatched junction nucleotides: 5. The germline CDR1 and CDR2 sequences are SGHNT and YENEEA. CDR3 sequence reads: CASSLVQGQGTYEQYF. As DNA, the CDR3 is TGTGCCAGCAGCTTAGTGCAGGGACAGGGGACCTACGAGCAGTACTTC.

This clone was counted a single time. The V gene is TRBV25-1, the J gene TRBJ2-3, with a tentative D call TRBD2 (5 bases). V lost 2 bases and J lost 1, with 7 bases in between. Germline V lookup: CDR1 MGHDK, CDR2 SYGVNS. CDR3 size: 14 residues. This CDR3 is CASSEQEGTDTQYF. CDR3 DNA sequence: TGTGCCAGCAGTGAACAGGAGGGCACAGATACGCAGTATTTT.

This clone was observed a few times. The rearrangement joins TRBV18 to TRBJ1-1; 9 positions agree with TRBD1. Germline CDR1 is KGHSH and CDR2 is LQKENI. The junction had 1 base not matched to a gene; V was cut back by 2 bases and J by 6 bases. This CDR3 spans 13 amino acids. This CDR3 is CASSPGTGSEAFF. CDR3 nucleotide sequence: TGTGCCAGCTCACCAGGGACAGGGTCTGAAGCTTTCTTT.

This clone was seen a handful of times. This rearrangement joins TRBV4-1 to TRBJ2-3; TRBD2 matches 9 bases. CDR3 length equals 15 residues. Germline trimming cut 1 base from V and 6 bases from J; bases unmatched to any gene: 5. CDR1 is MGHRA, CDR2 YSYEKL, per germline. CDR3 sequence: CASSQGGRAMDTQYF. Here the CDR3 DNA reads TGCGCCAGCAGCCAAGGCGGGAGGGCCATGGATACGCAGTATTTT.

This clone appeared once. The chain employs TRBV30 and TRBJ1-2, with D perhaps matching TRBD1 (6 bases). V was trimmed by 3 bases and J by 8 bases, leaving 16 bases between them. This CDR3 has 13 amino acids. Germline assignment: CDR1 GTSNPN and CDR2 SVGIG (reference sequence). The CDR3 sequence: CAWRFNPGQGYTF. The CDR3 DNA reads TGTGCCTGGAGATTTAACCCCGGACAGGGCTACACCTTC.

V is TRBV25-1 and J is TRBJ2-2; no definite D call. Per the germline V gene, CDR1 is MGHDK and CDR2 is SYGVNS. The V end was cut by 5 bases, the J end by 2 bases, with 6 bases between. CDR3 length equals 13 residues. The DNA for the CDR3 is TGTGCCAGCAGTCCTAGTAACACCGGGGAGCTGTTTTTT. It codes for CASSPSNTGELFF.

This clone was counted once. The chain combines TRBV10-2 with TRBJ2-2; possibly TRBD2 for D (7 bases). Germline CDR1 reads WSHSY; CDR2 reads SAAADI. This CDR3 has 16 amino acids. Trimming took 10 bases from V and 3 from J, leaving 21 bases between them. This CDR3 reads CATKGGSGDDTGELFF. CDR3 sequence (DNA): TGCGCCACCAAAGGGGGGAGCGGGGATGACACCGGGGAGCTGTTTTTT.

The chain joins TRBV18 to TRBJ1-2; D is uncertain. The CDR3 length is 16 residues. Deletions cut 3 bases from V and 0 bases from J, with 14 bases between. The germline CDR1 and CDR2 sequences are KGHSH and LQKENI. CDR3 nucleotides: TGTGCCAGCTCACCCTGGACGGAGAACACTAACTATGGCTACACCTTC. As protein: CASSPWTENTNYGYTF.

V is TRBV30 and J is TRBJ1-4, with D uncertain. The CDR3 runs 15 residues. CDR1 GTSNPN and CDR2 SVGIG come from the germline V gene (reference sequence). V dropped 1 base and J dropped 9 bases, with 18 bases sitting between them. The CDR3 DNA is TGTGCCTGGAGTGCCCTAATGCGACCAGACAAAAAACTGTTTTTT. It yields the protein CAWSALMRPDKKLFF.

The rearrangement joins TRBV11-3 to TRBJ1-3; D is unresolved. The germline V gene encodes CDR1 SGHNT and CDR2 YENEEA. V was clipped by 5 bases and J by 0 bases, with 8 bases between them. This CDR3 is 14 amino acids long. CDR3 bases: TGTGCCAGCAGCCCCGGGCGCTCTGGAAACACCATATATTTT. It encodes CASSPGRSGNTIYF.

The chain carries TRBV19 and TRBJ1-4, with no clear D. Germline V gives CDR1 LNHDA, CDR2 SQIVND (reference sequence). Trimming took off 1 base at V and 0 bases at J, with 6 bases between the two ends. This CDR3 is built from 15 residues. The CDR3 sequence is CASSIGETTNEKLFF. CDR3 bases: TGTGCCAGTAGTATAGGGGAGACAACTAATGAAAAACTGTTTTTT.

The chain employs TRBV19 and TRBJ1-1; 10 bases line up with TRBD1. V was clipped by 5 bases and J by 10 bases; unmatched bases: 10. This CDR3 region has 14 residues. Looked up from germline, CDR1 is LNHDA and CDR2 is SQIVND (reference sequence). Here the CDR3 reads CASSLWDRGQGAFF. Written as DNA, the CDR3 is TGTGCCAGTAGTCTATGGGACAGGGGACAAGGAGCTTTCTTT.

This clone was detected a few times. The rearrangement links TRBV9 to TRBJ1-3, with D perhaps matching TRBD1 (6 bases). The CDR3 spans 16 residues. V shed 0 bases and J shed 2 bases, with 12 bases lying between them. CDR1 SGDLS and CDR2 YYNGEE come from the germline V gene. This CDR3 is CASSVGVTGPGNTIYF. The DNA for the CDR3 is TGTGCCAGCAGCGTAGGGGTAACAGGGCCTGGAAACACCATATATTTT.

This clone was seen a few times. The germline gene is not matched at one end of the junction; a read error may be the cause. V usage is TRBV6-8 and J usage is TRBJ2-2; 9 positions match TRBD1. The CDR3 is made up of 18 amino acids. Germline lookup yields CDR1 MNHGY and CDR2 SAAAGT. CDR3 sequence (DNA): TGTGCCATCAGTGACTCACCGGGACAGGGAGCGAGGACCGGGGAGCTGTTTTTT. It translates to CAISDSPGQGARTGELFF.

This clone is categorized as large. The rearrangement links TRBV6-8 to TRBJ2-1; 7 positions agree with TRBD1. Trimming cost V 6 bases and J 1 base; bases outside gene matches: 3. Germline V CDR1 and CDR2: MNHGY, SAAAGT. CDR3 length: 14 residues. CDR3 nucleotide sequence: TGTGCCAGCAGGCCGGGACAGTCCTACAATGAGCAGTTCTTC. Translating gives CASRPGQSYNEQFF.

This chain joins TRBV6-8 and TRBJ2-1; 8 bases fit TRBD1. Per germline, CDR1 MNHGY and CDR2 SAAAGT. CDR3 length: 15 residues. V shed 5 bases, J shed 5 bases, and the junction held 8 bases outside the gene matches. The CDR3 coding sequence is TGTGCCAGCAGTCGGACAGGGAAACTCCACAATGAGCAGTTCTTC. Residues: CASSRTGKLHNEQFF.

The V gene is TRBV7-1, the J gene TRBJ2-7, with D possibly matching TRBD2 (6 bases). TRBV7-1 is filed as an ORF, its function uncertain. Trimming shortened V by 1 base and J by 5 bases, and 15 bases separated the two germline ends. The CDR3 sequence is 15 residues long. This CDR3 reads CASSSERASVHEQYF. DNA for the CDR3: TGTGCCAGCAGCTCAGAGCGGGCTAGCGTCCACGAGCAGTACTTC.

J is TRBJ2-1 and V is TRBV6-8; TRBD2 matches 7 bases. Germline CDR1 and CDR2: MNHGY and SAAAGT. V shed 5 bases and J 6 bases; nucleotides not matched to a gene: 7. This CDR3 has 14 residues. CDR3 in DNA: TGTGCCAGCAGTCCCCTGGCTAGCGGCAATGAGCAGTTCTTC. Protein: CASSPLASGNEQFF.